Listed below are T cell receptor beta chains from one sample, sequenced in a study of shared clonotypes between healthy human individuals. Libraries were prepared by immunoSEQ multiplex PCR; TCRdb keeps only in-frame clonotypes and omits some of them. The sample has over 700,000 clones, around 77% seen once. The source material was memory CD4+ T cells sorted from blood. These receptors were taken from a woman in her twenties or thirties in good health. Each CDR3 is given with its conserved first and last residue. Each record gives: CDR3 protein, CDR3 DNA, D gene, V gene, clone size, J gene. A D gene is named only where the DNA matches it firmly. For some rows the clone size is stated as once, few or many, or as a class when expanded; others skip it.

CDR3 protein: CSVTSALSYEQYF
CDR3 DNA: TGCAGCGTAACTAGCGCCCTGTCCTACGAGCAGTACTTC
D gene: TRBD2
V gene: TRBV29-1
clone size: .
J gene: TRBJ2-7

CDR3 protein: CASSLLGTSGSTDTQYF
CDR3 DNA: TGTGCCAGCAGTTTATTGGGGACTAGCGGGAGCACAGATACGCAGTATTTT
D gene: TRBD2
V gene: TRBV28
clone size: many
J gene: TRBJ2-3

CDR3 protein: CASSFRETGSGGYTF
CDR3 DNA: TGTGCCAGCAGTTTCCGCGAAACAGGCTCCGGTGGCTACACCTTC
D gene: .
V gene: TRBV27
clone size: .
J gene: TRBJ1-2

CDR3 protein: CASSIFLDRDRDQPQHF
CDR3 DNA: TGTGCCAGCAGCATCTTCCTCGACCGGGACAGGGATCAGCCCCAGCATTTT
D gene: TRBD1
V gene: TRBV6-4
clone size: many
J gene: TRBJ1-5

CDR3 protein: CAISALGGLGTEAFF
CDR3 DNA: TGTGCCATCAGCGCCTTGGGGGGGCTGGGCACTGAAGCTTTCTTT
D gene: .
V gene: TRBV10-3
clone size: .
J gene: TRBJ1-1

CDR3 protein: CASSRVAVYNEQFF
CDR3 DNA: TGTGCCAGTAGTAGAGTAGCGGTATACAATGAGCAGTTCTTC
D gene: .
V gene: TRBV19
clone size: .
J gene: TRBJ2-1

CDR3 protein: CASSRPSGTNEQFF
CDR3 DNA: TGTGCCAGCAGCCGACCTAGCGGGACAAATGAGCAGTTCTTC
D gene: TRBD2
V gene: TRBV5-6
clone size: few
J gene: TRBJ2-1

CDR3 protein: CASSLDSGDEKLFF
CDR3 DNA: TGCGCCAGCAGCCTGGACAGCGGGGATGAAAAACTGTTTTTT
D gene: .
V gene: TRBV5-1
clone size: few
J gene: TRBJ1-4

CDR3 protein: CASSLVSQGRNQPQHF
CDR3 DNA: TGTGCCAGCAGCTTAGTTAGCCAGGGACGCAATCAGCCCCAGCATTTT
D gene: .
V gene: TRBV7-2
clone size: .
J gene: TRBJ1-5

CDR3 protein: CASSLFGGDIQYF
CDR3 DNA: TGTGCCAGCAGCTTGTTCGGGGGTGACATTCAGTACTTC
D gene: .
V gene: TRBV5-4
clone size: .
J gene: TRBJ2-4

CDR3 protein: CASSSGQGPNTDTQYF
CDR3 DNA: TGTGCCAGCAGCTCCGGACAGGGGCCGAACACAGATACGCAGTATTTT
D gene: TRBD1
V gene: TRBV11-3
clone size: .
J gene: TRBJ2-3

CDR3 protein: CASSGDYSQPQHF
CDR3 DNA: TGTGCCAGCTCAGGGGACTACAGCCAGCCCCAGCATTTT
D gene: .
V gene: TRBV18
clone size: .
J gene: TRBJ1-5

CDR3 protein: CASSARLAGDGTDTQYF
CDR3 DNA: TGTGCCAGCAGCGCCCGACTAGCGGGAGATGGCACAGATACGCAGTATTTT
D gene: TRBD2
V gene: TRBV5-4
clone size: .
J gene: TRBJ2-3

CDR3 protein: CASRDVGSEEQFF
CDR3 DNA: TGTGCCAGTAGGGATGTCGGGAGCGAAGAGCAGTTCTTC
D gene: .
V gene: TRBV19
clone size: .
J gene: TRBJ2-1

CDR3 protein: CASSREMRQYF
CDR3 DNA: TGTGCCAGCAGCCGGGAGATGCGTCAGTACTTC
D gene: .
V gene: TRBV7-2
clone size: .
J gene: TRBJ2-4

CDR3 protein: CASGDLGTNEKLFF
CDR3 DNA: TGTGCCAGCGGCGATCTGGGGACTAATGAAAAACTGTTTTTT
D gene: .
V gene: TRBV6-6
clone size: .
J gene: TRBJ1-4

CDR3 protein: CATSQRARHTGKNEQYF
CDR3 DNA: TGCGCCACCAGCCAGCGGGCGCGCCATACAGGGAAGAACGAGCAGTACTTC
D gene: .
V gene: TRBV10-2
clone size: many
J gene: TRBJ2-7